This paragraph reports one T cell receptor beta chain. V gave up 0 bases and J gave up 14 bases, with 14 bases separating them. There are 13 residues in the CDR3. Germline V CDR1 and CDR2: LNHDA, SQIVND (reference sequence). This sample stems from a study of blood T cell repertoires in COVID-19. Looking at the study overall: Sites in the United States, Italy and Spain provided acute and convalescent COVID-19 samples. PBMCs, B-cell-depleted T cells, or T cells were the source of the cDNA or gDNA that made up the material.

This table comes from immunoSEQ multiplex PCR, and its TCRdb copy is limited to in-frame clones, with some not included. Among roughly 100,000 clones listed, about four fifths were seen once. This clonotype originated in an elderly woman with active or convalescent COVID-19. The chain is built from TRBV19 and TRBJ1-5; no definite D call. The source material was peripheral blood. The CDR3 sequence: CASSIERSGSKHF. In DNA, the CDR3 is TGTGCCAGTAGTATAGAGAGGTCGGGGAGCAAGCATTTT.